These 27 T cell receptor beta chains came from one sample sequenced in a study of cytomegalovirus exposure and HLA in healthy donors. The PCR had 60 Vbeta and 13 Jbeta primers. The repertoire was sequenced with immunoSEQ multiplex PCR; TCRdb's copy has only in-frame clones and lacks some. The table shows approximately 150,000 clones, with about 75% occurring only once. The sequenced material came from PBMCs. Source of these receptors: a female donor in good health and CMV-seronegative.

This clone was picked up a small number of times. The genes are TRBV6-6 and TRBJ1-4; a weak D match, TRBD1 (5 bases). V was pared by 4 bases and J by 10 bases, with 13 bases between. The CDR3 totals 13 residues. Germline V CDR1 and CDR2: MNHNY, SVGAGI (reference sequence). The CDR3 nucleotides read TGTGCCAGCAGTTTATCGGACATGCGAAAACTGTTTTTT. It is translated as CASSLSDMRKLFF.

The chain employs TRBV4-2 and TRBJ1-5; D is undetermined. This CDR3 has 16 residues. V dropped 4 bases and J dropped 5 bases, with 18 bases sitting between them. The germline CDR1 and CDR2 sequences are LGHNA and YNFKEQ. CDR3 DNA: TGTGCCAGCAGCCCGAGCGGAAGGACTTTATATCAGCCCCAGCATTTT. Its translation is CASSPSGRTLYQPQHF.

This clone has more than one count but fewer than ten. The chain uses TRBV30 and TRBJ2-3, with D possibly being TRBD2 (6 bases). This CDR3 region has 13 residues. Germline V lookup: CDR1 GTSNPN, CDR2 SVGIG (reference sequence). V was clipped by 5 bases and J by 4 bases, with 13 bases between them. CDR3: CAWDLTRADTQYF. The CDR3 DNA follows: TGTGCCTGGGACCTGACTAGGGCAGATACGCAGTATTTT.

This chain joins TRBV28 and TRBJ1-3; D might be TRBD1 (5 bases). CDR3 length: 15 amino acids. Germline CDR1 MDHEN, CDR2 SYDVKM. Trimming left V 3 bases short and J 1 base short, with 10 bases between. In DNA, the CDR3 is TGTGCCAGCAGTTTGGGCGGGACTTCTGGAAACACCATATATTTT. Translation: CASSLGGTSGNTIYF.

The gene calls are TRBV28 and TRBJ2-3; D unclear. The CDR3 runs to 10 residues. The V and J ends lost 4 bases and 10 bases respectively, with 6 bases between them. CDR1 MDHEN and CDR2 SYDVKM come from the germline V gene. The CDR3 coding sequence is TGTGCCAGCAGTTGGGCGCCGCAGTATTTT. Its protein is CASSWAPQYF.

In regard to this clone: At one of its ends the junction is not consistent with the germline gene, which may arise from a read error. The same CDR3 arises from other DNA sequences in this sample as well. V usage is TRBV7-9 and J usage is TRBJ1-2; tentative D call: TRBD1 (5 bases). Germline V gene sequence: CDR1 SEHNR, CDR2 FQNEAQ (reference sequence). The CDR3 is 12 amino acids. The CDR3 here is CSSSLGGGGYTF. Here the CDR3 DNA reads TGTTCCAGCAGCTTGGGGGGAGGCGGCTACACCTTC.

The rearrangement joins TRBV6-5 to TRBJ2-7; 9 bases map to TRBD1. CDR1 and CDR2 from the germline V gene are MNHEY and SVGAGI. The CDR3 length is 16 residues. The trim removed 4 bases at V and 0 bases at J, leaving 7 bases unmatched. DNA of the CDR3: TGTGCCAGCAGTTCCCGGCGGACAGGGGTCTCCTACGAGCAGTACTTC. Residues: CASSSRRTGVSYEQYF.

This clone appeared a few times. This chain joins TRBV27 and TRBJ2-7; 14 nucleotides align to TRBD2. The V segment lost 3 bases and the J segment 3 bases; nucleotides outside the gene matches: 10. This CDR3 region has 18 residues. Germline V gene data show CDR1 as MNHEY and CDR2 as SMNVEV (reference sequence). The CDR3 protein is CASSFGLAGGDFYYEQYF. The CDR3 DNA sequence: TGTGCCAGCAGTTTTGGACTAGCGGGAGGAGATTTTTACTACGAGCAGTACTTC.

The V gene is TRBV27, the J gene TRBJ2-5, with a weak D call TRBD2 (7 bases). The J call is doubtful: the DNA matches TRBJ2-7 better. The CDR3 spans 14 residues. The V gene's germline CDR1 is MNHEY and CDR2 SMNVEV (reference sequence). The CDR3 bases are TGTGCCAGCAGTTTACGCGGGGGCCTTTACGAGCAGTACTTC. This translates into CASSLRGGLYEQYF.

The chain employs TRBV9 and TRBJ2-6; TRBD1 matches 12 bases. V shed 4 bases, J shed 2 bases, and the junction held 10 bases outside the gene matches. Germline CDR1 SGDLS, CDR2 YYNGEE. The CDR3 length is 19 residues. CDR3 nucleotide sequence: TGTGCCAGCAGCCCCAGGCACGGGACAGGGGGCCCTGGGGCCAACGTCCTGACTTTC. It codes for CASSPRHGTGGPGANVLTF.

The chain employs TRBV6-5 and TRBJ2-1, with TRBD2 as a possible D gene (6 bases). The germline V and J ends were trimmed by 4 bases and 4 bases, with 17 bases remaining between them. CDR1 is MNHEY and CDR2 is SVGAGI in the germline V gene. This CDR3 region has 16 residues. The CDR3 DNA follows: TGTGCCAGCAGTTTCCTACCGGGAGACCCTTACAATGAGCAGTTCTTC. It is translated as CASSFLPGDPYNEQFF.

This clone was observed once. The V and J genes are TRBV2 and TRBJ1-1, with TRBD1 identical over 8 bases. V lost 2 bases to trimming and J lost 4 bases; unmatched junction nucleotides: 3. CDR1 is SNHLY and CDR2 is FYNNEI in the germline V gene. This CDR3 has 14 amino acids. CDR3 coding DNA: TGTGCCAGCAGTGAACAGGGGGCCGGCACTGAAGCTTTCTTT. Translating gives CASSEQGAGTEAFF. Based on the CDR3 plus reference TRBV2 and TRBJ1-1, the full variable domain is EPEVTQTPSHQVTQMGQEVILRCVPISNHLYFYWYRQILGQKVEFLVSFYNNEISEKSEIFDDQFSVERPDGSNFTLKIRSTKLEDSAMYFCASSEQGAGTEAFFGQGTRLTVV.

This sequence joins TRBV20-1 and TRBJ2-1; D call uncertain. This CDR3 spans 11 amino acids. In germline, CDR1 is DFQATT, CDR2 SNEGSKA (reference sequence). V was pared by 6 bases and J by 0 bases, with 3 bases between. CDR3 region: CSAFSYNEQFF. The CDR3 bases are TGCAGTGCCTTCTCCTACAATGAGCAGTTCTTC.

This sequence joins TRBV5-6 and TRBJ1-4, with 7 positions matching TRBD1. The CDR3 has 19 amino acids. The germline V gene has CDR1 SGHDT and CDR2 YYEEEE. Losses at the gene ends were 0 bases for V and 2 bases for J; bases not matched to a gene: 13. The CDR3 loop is CASSLGGIGRGATNEKLFF. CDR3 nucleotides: TGTGCCAGCAGCTTGGGAGGAATTGGCAGGGGGGCGACTAATGAAAAACTGTTTTTT.

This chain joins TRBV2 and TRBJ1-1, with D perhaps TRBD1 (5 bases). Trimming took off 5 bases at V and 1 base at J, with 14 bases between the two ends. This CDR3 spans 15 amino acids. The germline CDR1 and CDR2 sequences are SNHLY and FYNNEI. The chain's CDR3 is CASSSREVTNTEAFF. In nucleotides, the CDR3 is TGTGCCAGCAGTTCCAGGGAAGTGACGAACACTGAAGCTTTCTTT.

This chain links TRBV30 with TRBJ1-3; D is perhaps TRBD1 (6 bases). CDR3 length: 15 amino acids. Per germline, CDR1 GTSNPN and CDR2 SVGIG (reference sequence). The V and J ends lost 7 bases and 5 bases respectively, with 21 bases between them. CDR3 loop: CAYEIAGVIRNTIYF. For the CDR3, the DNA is TGTGCCTATGAAATAGCAGGGGTTATTAGAAACACCATATATTTT.

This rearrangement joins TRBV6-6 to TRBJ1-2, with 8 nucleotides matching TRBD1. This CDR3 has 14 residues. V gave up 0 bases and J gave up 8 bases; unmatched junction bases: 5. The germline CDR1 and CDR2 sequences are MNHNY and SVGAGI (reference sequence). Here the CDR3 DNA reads TGTGCCAGCAGTTACTCGACAGGGGTAGTAGGCTACACCTTC. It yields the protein CASSYSTGVVGYTF.

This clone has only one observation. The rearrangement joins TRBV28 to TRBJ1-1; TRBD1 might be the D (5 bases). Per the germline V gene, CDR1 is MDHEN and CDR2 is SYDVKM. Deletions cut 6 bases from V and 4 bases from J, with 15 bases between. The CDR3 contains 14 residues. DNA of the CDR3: TGTGCCAGCAGCACGGCAGGGTGGGCCACTGAAGCTTTCTTT. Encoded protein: CASSTAGWATEAFF.

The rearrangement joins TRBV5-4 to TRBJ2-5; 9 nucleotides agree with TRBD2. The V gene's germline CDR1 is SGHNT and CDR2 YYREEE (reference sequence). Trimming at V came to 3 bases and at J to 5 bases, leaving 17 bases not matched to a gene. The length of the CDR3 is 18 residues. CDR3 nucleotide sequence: TGTGCCAGCAGCTCGGCCCGAGGGGGCGGGAGGGCCTGGGAGACCCAGTACTTC. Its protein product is CASSSARGGGRAWETQYF.

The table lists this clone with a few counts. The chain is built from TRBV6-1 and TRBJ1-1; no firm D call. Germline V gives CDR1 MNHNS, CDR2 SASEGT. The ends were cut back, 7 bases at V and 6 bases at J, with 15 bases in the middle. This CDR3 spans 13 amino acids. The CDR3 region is CASTKGGSPEAFF. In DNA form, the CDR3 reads TGTGCCAGCACCAAGGGAGGCTCCCCTGAAGCTTTCTTT.

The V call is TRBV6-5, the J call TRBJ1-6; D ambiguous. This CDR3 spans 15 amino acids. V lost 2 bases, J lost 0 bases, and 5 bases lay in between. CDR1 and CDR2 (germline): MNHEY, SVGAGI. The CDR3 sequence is CASSYRSSYNSPLHF. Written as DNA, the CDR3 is TGTGCCAGCAGTTACCGGAGCTCCTATAATTCACCCCTCCACTTT.

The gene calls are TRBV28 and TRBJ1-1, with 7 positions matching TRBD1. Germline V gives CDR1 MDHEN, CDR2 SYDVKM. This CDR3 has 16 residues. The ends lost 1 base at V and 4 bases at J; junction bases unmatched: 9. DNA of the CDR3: TGTGCCAGCAGTTTATCCAAAGGGGGCTGGGGCACTGAAGCTTTCTTT. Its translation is CASSLSKGGWGTEAFF.

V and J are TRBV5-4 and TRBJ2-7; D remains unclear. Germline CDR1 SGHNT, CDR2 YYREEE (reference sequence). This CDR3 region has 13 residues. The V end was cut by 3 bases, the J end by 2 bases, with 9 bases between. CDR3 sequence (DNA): TGTGCCAGCAGCTCTGGTCCAGCCTACGAGCAGTACTTC. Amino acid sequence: CASSSGPAYEQYF.

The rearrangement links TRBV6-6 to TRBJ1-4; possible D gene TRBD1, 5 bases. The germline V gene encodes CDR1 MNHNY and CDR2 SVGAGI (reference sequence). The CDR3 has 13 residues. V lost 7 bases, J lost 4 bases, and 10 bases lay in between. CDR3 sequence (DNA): TGTGCCAGCATGGGGGGGGGTAATGAAAAACTGTTTTTT. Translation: CASMGGGNEKLFF.

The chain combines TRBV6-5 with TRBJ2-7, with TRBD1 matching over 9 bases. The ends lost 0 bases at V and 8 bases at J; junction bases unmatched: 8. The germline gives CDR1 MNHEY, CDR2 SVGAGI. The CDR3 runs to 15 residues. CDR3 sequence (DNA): TGTGCCAGCAGTTACTCGGGGACAGGGATGGGTCAGCAGTACTTC. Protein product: CASSYSGTGMGQQYF.

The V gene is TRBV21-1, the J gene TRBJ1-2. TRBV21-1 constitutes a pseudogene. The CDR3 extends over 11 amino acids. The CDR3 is CASRRFYGYTF. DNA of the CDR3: TGTGCCAGCAGACGGTTCTATGGCTACACCTTC.

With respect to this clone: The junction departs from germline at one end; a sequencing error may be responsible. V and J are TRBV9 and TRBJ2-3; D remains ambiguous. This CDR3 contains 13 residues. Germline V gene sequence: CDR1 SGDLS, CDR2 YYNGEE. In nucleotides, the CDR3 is TGTGCCAGCAGCCCCCAGGTGTCAGATGCGCAGTATTTT. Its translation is CASSPQVSDAQYF.